This T cell receptor (beta chain) was sequenced for a study of T cell responses to AZD1222 COVID-19 vaccine. Looked up from germline, CDR1 is SGHTA and CDR2 is FQGTGA. Trimming stripped 1 base from V and 6 bases from J, with 9 bases between. The CDR3 spans 14 residues. As regards this clone: As yet, its antigen is unknown.

The repertoire was sequenced with immunoSEQ multiplex PCR; TCRdb's copy has only in-frame clones and lacks some. The table records 250,000 to 300,000 clones, approximately 94% of them present only once. Regarding the study as a whole: A reported finding is that nearly half of spike-specific TCRs target unmutated variant regions.

The chain combines TRBV7-3 with TRBJ2-2; D is ambiguous. Sequences were derived from peripheral blood, sampled 28 days after the second AZD1222 dose. The clonotype comes from an adult who received the AZD1222 COVID-19 vaccine. The CDR3 spells CASSLNYNPGELFF. DNA of the CDR3: TGTGCCAGCAGCTTAAATTATAACCCCGGGGAGCTGTTTTTT. The whole variable domain, remainder taken from reference TRBV7-3 and TRBJ2-2, is GAGVSQTPSNKVTEKGKYVELRCDPISGHTALYWYRQSLGQGPEFLIYFQGTGAADDSGLPNDRFFAVRPEGSVSTLKIQRTERGDSAVYLCASSLNYNPGELFFGEGSRLTVL.